These T cell receptor beta chains were read from a single sample in a study of blood T cell repertoires in COVID-19. Using immunoSEQ multiplex PCR, the repertoire was profiled, and TCRdb retains in-frame clones only, with some absent. Here the sample spans roughly 160,000 clones, around 86% being singletons. Source material: peripheral blood. The receptors were sampled from a man aged 18 to 35 with acute or convalescent COVID-19. Each CDR3 is given with its conserved first and last residue. D genes are given only for firm matches. A row's size may be missing; if present it is once, few, many or a size class.

J gene,clone size,V gene,D gene,CDR3 length,CDR3 protein,CDR3 DNA
TRBJ1-6,.,TRBV30,.,14,CAWLLGASNSPLHF,TGTGCCTGGCTGTTGGGAGCGAGTAATTCACCCCTCCACTTT
TRBJ1-2,.,TRBV10-3,.,11,CAISDAGGYTF,TGTGCCATCAGTGACGCGGGGGGCTACACCTTC
TRBJ1-2,.,TRBV6-5,.,15,CASSYSGARNYGYTF,TGTGCCAGCAGTTACTCGGGGGCGCGGAACTATGGCTACACCTTC
TRBJ1-6,.,TRBV7-3,.,13,CASSLTSTSPLHF,TGTGCCAGCAGCTTAACCTCAACATCACCCCTCCACTTT
TRBJ1-2,.,TRBV12-3/TRBV12-4,TRBD1,13,CASSMTGGNGYTF,TGTGCCAGCAGTATGACAGGGGGCAATGGCTACACCTTC
TRBJ2-2,.,TRBV30,TRBD1,13,CAWSYGQAGELFF,TGTGCCTGGAGCTACGGACAGGCCGGGGAGCTGTTTTTT
TRBJ2-1,once,TRBV10-3,TRBD2,15,CAIRKSGGAYNEQFF,TGTGCCATCAGAAAAAGCGGGGGGGCGTACAATGAGCAGTTCTTC
TRBJ1-6,.,TRBV4-1,TRBD1,17,CASSQGTGGFYNSPLHF,TGCGCCAGCAGCCAGGGGACAGGGGGCTTCTATAATTCACCCCTCCACTTT
TRBJ2-5,.,TRBV7-8,.,13,CASSHGQQETQYF,TGTGCCAGCAGTCATGGACAGCAAGAGACCCAGTACTTC
TRBJ1-1,.,TRBV30,TRBD1,15,CAWNVRDRGYTEAFF,TGTGCCTGGAACGTAAGGGACAGGGGTTATACTGAAGCTTTCTTT
TRBJ2-2,.,TRBV6-5,.,12,CASSYETGELFF,TGTGCCAGCAGTTACGAGACCGGGGAGCTGTTTTTT
TRBJ1-3,.,TRBV28,.,12,CASRKGGNTIYF,TGTGCCAGCAGGAAGGGGGGAAACACCATATATTTT
TRBJ2-5,.,TRBV9,.,14,CASSARGPEETQYF,TGTGCCAGCAGCGCCAGGGGACCCGAAGAGACCCAGTACTTC
TRBJ2-2,.,TRBV30,.,16,CAWSILGPGDSGELFF,TGTGCCTGGAGTATTTTGGGTCCCGGGGATTCCGGGGAGCTGTTTTTT
TRBJ1-5,.,TRBV19,TRBD1,15,CASTSDRSGNQPQHF,TGTGCCAGTACCTCGGACAGGTCCGGCAATCAGCCCCAGCATTTT
TRBJ2-5,.,TRBV5-1,.,14,CASSFGRLQETQYF,TGCGCCAGCAGCTTTGGGCGCCTCCAAGAGACCCAGTACTTC
TRBJ2-2,.,TRBV5-1,.,16,CASSPGTGVGTGELFF,TGCGCCAGCAGCCCCGGAACCGGGGTCGGCACCGGGGAGCTGTTTTTT
TRBJ1-2,few,TRBV19,TRBD1,12,CATGWDRDGYTF,TGTGCCACCGGATGGGACAGGGACGGCTACACCTTC
TRBJ1-1,.,TRBV3-1/TRBV3-2,TRBD1,14,CASSLTGGATEAFF,TGTGCCAGCAGCCTTACAGGGGGCGCGACTGAAGCTTTCTTT
TRBJ1-3,.,TRBV4-1,TRBD1,15,CASSQVTGFENTIYF,TGCGCCAGCAGCCAAGTGACAGGGTTTGAAAACACCATATATTTT
TRBJ1-1,.,TRBV2,.,13,CASRLGQAPKAFF,TGTGCCAGCAGATTAGGACAAGCCCCAAAAGCTTTCTTT
TRBJ1-2,once,TRBV11-2,TRBD1,17,CASSLDYQGESYYGYTF,TGTGCCAGCAGCTTAGATTATCAGGGGGAGTCTTACTATGGCTACACCTTC
TRBJ2-5,.,TRBV5-1,TRBD2,16,CASSRTSGGLQETQYF,TGCGCCAGCAGCCGGACTAGCGGGGGGCTCCAAGAGACCCAGTACTTC
TRBJ2-7,.,TRBV29-1,.,12,CSVASGANEQYF,TGCAGCGTTGCCTCAGGGGCGAACGAGCAGTACTTC
TRBJ1-4,.,TRBV6-5,TRBD1,15,CASSYNRGHLEKLFF,TGTGCCAGCAGTTACAACAGGGGGCACCTTGAAAAACTGTTTTTT
TRBJ2-2,.,TRBV5-1,TRBD1,14,CASSRWDSTGELFF,TGCGCCAGCAGCCGCTGGGACAGCACCGGGGAGCTGTTTTTT
TRBJ1-2,.,TRBV12-3/TRBV12-4,TRBD1,13,CASKEQGGGGYTF,TGTGCCAGCAAAGAGCAGGGGGGCGGAGGCTACACCTTC
TRBJ1-3,few,TRBV14,.,19,CASSQDNVSGDYSGNTIYF,TGTGCCAGCAGCCAAGATAACGTTTCAGGGGATTACTCTGGAAACACCATATATTTT
TRBJ2-1,.,TRBV19,.,12,CASSFGGNEQFF,TGTGCCAGCTCCTTCGGGGGAAATGAGCAGTTCTTC
TRBJ2-5,once,TRBV6-5,.,14,CASSYYNSQETQYF,TGTGCCAGCAGTTACTACAACAGCCAAGAGACCCAGTACTTC
TRBJ2-3,.,TRBV5-1,.,15,CASSLQGSSTDTQYF,TGCGCCAGCAGCTTGCAGGGGTCGAGCACAGATACGCAGTATTTT
TRBJ2-2,.,TRBV6-5,.,14,CASTYGTNTGELFF,TGTGCCAGCACTTACGGGACAAACACCGGGGAGCTGTTTTTT
TRBJ1-5,few,TRBV19,TRBD1,15,CASSIGRQGIQPQHF,TGTGCCAGTAGTATAGGACGACAGGGCATACAGCCCCAGCATTTT
TRBJ2-2,few,TRBV4-2,TRBD2,20,CASSQGRRAIAGANTGELFF,TGTGCCAGCAGCCAAGGCCGCCGAGCTATAGCGGGGGCCAACACCGGGGAGCTGTTTTTT
TRBJ2-1,.,TRBV27,.,20,CASSSYFGQAWGVSYNEQFF,TGTGCCAGCAGTTCCTACTTCGGACAGGCATGGGGGGTCTCCTACAATGAGCAGTTCTTC
TRBJ1-2,once,TRBV3-1/TRBV3-2,.,13,CASSPGGGYGYTF,TGTGCCAGCAGCCCCGGGGGGGGCTATGGCTACACCTTC
TRBJ1-1,.,TRBV9,.,15,CASSVERGEVTEAFF,TGTGCCAGCAGCGTAGAGAGAGGGGAGGTTACTGAAGCTTTCTTT
TRBJ1-5,.,TRBV30,.,15,CAWSEGGQFNQPQHF,TGTGCCTGGAGTGAGGGAGGTCAGTTCAATCAGCCCCAGCATTTT
TRBJ2-5,.,TRBV10-3,TRBD2,16,CAISDAGGGASETQYF,TGTGCCATCAGTGATGCGGGCGGGGGGGCCTCAGAGACCCAGTACTTC
TRBJ1-2,.,TRBV6-2/TRBV6-3,.,15,CASSYSLDWEYGYTF,TGTGCCAGCAGTTACTCGCTGGACTGGGAGTATGGCTACACCTTC
TRBJ2-2,.,TRBV28,TRBD2,16,CASRLRGLAVTGELFF,TGTGCCAGCAGACTCAGGGGACTAGCGGTAACCGGGGAGCTGTTTTTT
TRBJ1-1,.,TRBV5-1,TRBD1,16,CASSLGTASGNTEAFF,TGCGCCAGCAGCCTCGGGACAGCCAGCGGGAACACTGAAGCTTTCTTT
TRBJ2-3,.,TRBV11-2,.,11,CASSLLDTQYF,TGTGCCAGCAGCTTACTAGATACGCAGTATTTT
TRBJ2-7,few,TRBV10-2,.,12,CASSVSSYEQYF,TGCGCCAGCAGTGTGAGCTCCTACGAGCAGTACTTC
TRBJ2-7,.,TRBV30,TRBD2,16,CAWSPRPSGADYEQYF,TGTGCCTGGAGCCCACGGCCTAGCGGGGCCGACTACGAGCAGTACTTC
TRBJ1-4,.,TRBV7-9,.,18,CASSPLSGHSSTNEKLFF,TGTGCCAGCAGCCCCCTTTCGGGACATTCTTCAACTAATGAAAAACTGTTTTTT
TRBJ1-1,.,TRBV19,.,15,CASSISARRNTEAFF,TGTGCCAGTAGTATTTCGGCCCGGAGGAACACTGAAGCTTTCTTT
TRBJ2-3,.,TRBV7-8,TRBD2,16,CASSLGAGGSTDTQYF,TGTGCCAGCAGCTTAGGAGCGGGGGGGAGCACAGATACGCAGTATTTT
TRBJ1-4,few,TRBV3-1/TRBV3-2,.,16,CASSQTGRQFNEKLFF,TGTGCCAGCAGCCAAACCGGTAGACAGTTTAATGAAAAACTGTTTTTT
TRBJ1-3,few,TRBV21-1,.,17,CASSKAGQGHSGNTIYF,TGTGCCAGCAGCAAAGCAGGACAGGGCCACTCTGGAAACACCATATATTTT
TRBJ2-3,once,TRBV6-5,TRBD1,14,CASSNTGATDTQYF,TGTGCCAGCAGCAACACAGGGGCCACAGATACGCAGTATTTT
TRBJ1-2,once,TRBV5-8,TRBD1,15,CASSVRQGVSYGYTF,TGTGCCAGCAGCGTCAGACAGGGGGTTAGCTATGGCTACACCTTC
TRBJ2-3,few,TRBV7-3,TRBD2,14,CASSLGPLADTQYF,TGTGCCAGCAGCCTGGGGCCACTAGCGGATACGCAGTATTTT
TRBJ2-7,.,TRBV18,.,13,CASSPPQGAEQYF,TGTGCCAGCTCACCACCACAGGGAGCCGAGCAGTACTTC
TRBJ1-3,.,TRBV6-5,.,16,CASSYDSSSSGNTIYF,TGTGCCAGCAGTTACGACAGCTCTAGCTCTGGAAACACCATATATTTT